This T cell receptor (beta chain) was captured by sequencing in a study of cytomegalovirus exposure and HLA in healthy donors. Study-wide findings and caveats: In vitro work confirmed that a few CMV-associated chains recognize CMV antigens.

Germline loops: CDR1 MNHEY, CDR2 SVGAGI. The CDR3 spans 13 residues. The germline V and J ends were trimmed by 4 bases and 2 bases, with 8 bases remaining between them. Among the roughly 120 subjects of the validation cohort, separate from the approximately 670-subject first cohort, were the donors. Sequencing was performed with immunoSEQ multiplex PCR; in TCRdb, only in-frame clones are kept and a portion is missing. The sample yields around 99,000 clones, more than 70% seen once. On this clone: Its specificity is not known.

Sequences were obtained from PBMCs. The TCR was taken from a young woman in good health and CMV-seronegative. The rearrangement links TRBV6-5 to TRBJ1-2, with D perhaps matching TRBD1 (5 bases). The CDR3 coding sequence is TGTGCCAGCAGTTGGGCAGGGAACTATGGCTACACCTTC. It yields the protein CASSWAGNYGYTF.